One T cell receptor beta chain is described in this entry. The data originate from a study of cytomegalovirus exposure and HLA in healthy donors. This CDR3 is built from 13 residues. In germline, CDR1 is MNHNS, CDR2 SASEGT. V was pared by 8 bases and J by 5 bases, with 12 bases between. This PCR relied on a set of 60 Vbeta primers and 13 Jbeta primers. The assay was immunoSEQ multiplex PCR, and TCRdb's table has in-frame clones only and misses some. The table has 180,000 or so clones, about two thirds seen once. This receptor was taken from a human donor in good health. The gene calls are TRBV6-1 and TRBJ1-4; D remains ambiguous. Sequenced input: PBMCs. The CDR3 nucleotides read TGTGCCAGCGAGTCCTTACTGAATGAAAAACTGTTTTTT. Amino acids: CASESLLNEKLFF.